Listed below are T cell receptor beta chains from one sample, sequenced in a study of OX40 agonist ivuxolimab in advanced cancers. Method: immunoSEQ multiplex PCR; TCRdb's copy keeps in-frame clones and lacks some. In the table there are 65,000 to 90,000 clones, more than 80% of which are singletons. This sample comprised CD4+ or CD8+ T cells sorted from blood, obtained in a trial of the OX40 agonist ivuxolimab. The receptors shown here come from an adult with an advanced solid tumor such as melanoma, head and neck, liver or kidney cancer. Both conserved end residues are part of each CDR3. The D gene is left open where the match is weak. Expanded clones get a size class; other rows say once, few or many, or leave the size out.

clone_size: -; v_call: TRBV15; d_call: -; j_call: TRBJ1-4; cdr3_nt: TGTGCCACCAGCAGTACGGGGGCCGGGGAAAAACTGTTTTTT; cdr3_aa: CATSSTGAGEKLFF
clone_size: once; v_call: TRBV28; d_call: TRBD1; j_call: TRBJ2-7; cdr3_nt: TGTGCCAGCAGTGGCCGACAGGGGATTCAGGGCGAGCAGTACTTC; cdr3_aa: CASSGRQGIQGEQYF
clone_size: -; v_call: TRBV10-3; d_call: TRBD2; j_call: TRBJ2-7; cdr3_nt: TGTGCCACAATTAGCGGGATTACTTACGAGCAGTACTTC; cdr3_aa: CATISGITYEQYF
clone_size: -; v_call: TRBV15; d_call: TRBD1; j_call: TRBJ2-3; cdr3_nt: TGTGCCACTACCGTGACAGGGGAAAGCACAGATACGCAGTATTTT; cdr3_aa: CATTVTGESTDTQYF
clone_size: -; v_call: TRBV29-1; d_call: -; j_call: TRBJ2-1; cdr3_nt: TGCAGCGTTCTAGACGGGCAGTTCTTC; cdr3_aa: CSVLDGQFF
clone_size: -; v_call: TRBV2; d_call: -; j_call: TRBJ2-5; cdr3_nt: TGTGCCAGCAGTGAATGGGCGGATAGGGAGACCCAGTACTTC; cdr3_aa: CASSEWADRETQYF
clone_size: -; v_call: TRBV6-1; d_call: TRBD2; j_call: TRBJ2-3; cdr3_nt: TGTGCCAGCAGTGAAGCGCTGGAGACTAGCTCCGCCGATACGCAGTATTTT; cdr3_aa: CASSEALETSSADTQYF
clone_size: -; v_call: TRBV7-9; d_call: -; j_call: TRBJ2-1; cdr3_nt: TGTGCCAGCACCTACGTAGCCCCCTTCGAGTCCTACAATGAGCAGTTCTTC; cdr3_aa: CASTYVAPFESYNEQFF
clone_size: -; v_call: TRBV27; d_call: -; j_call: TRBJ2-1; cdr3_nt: TGTGCCAGCGGAATCGACAGGTTCGGTGAGCAGTTCTTC; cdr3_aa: CASGIDRFGEQFF
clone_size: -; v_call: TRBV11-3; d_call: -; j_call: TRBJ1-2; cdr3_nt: TGTGCCAGCAGCTTAGGTTTTGCGGGGGCGCTTTTTGGCTACACCTTC; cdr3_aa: CASSLGFAGALFGYTF
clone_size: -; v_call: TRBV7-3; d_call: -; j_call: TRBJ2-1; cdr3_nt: TGTGCCAGCAGCTTAACGGGGGCCCCCAATGAGCAGTTCTTC; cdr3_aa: CASSLTGAPNEQFF
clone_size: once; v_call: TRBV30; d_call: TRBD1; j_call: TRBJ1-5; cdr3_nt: TGTGCCTGGGGGACAGAGAACTCTAATCAGCCCCAGCATTTT; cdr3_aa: CAWGTENSNQPQHF
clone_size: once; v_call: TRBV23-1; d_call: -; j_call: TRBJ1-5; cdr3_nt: TGCGCCAGCAGTCGGGGTCGGGGCAATCAGCCCCAGCATTTT; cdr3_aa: CASSRGRGNQPQHF
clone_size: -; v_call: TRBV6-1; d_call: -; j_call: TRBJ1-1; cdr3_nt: TGTGCCAGCGGACCACCCATGAACACTGAAGCTTTCTTT; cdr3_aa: CASGPPMNTEAFF
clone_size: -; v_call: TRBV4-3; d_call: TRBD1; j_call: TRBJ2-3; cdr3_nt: TGCGCCAGCAGCCCCCGGACAGGGAACACAGATACGCAGTATTTT; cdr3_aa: CASSPRTGNTDTQYF
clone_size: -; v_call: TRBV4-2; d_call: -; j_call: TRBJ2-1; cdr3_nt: TGTGCCAGCAGCCAGACAGACGATAGGGTGTACAATGAGCAGTTCTTC; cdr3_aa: CASSQTDDRVYNEQFF
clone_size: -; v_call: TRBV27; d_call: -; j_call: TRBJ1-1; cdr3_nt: TGTGCCAGCAGTTTTGGGGGGTACACTGAAGCTTTCTTT; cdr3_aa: CASSFGGYTEAFF
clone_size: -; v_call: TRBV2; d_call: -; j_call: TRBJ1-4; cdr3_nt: TGTGCCAGCATCGGACGTAATGAAAAACTGTTTTTT; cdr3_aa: CASIGRNEKLFF
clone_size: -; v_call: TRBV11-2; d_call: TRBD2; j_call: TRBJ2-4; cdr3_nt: TGTGCCAGCAGCTTAGTCTCGGGGGGGGCCAAAAACATTCAGTACTTC; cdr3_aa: CASSLVSGGAKNIQYF
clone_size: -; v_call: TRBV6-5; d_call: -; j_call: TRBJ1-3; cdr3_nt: TGTGCCAGCAGTTACACCGGGCTCTCTGGAAACACCATATATTTT; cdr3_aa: CASSYTGLSGNTIYF
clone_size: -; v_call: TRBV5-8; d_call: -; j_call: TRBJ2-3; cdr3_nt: TGTGCCAGCAGCTGGGGTGAGGATACGCAGTATTTT; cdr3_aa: CASSWGEDTQYF
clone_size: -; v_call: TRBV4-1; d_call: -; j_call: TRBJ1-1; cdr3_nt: TGCGCCAGCAGCCACGGGAACACTGAAGCTTTCTTT; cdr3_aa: CASSHGNTEAFF
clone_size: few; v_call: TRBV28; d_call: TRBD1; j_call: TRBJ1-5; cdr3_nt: TGTGCCAGCAGCCCGACAGGGCTTGGCCAGCCCCAGCATTTT; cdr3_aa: CASSPTGLGQPQHF
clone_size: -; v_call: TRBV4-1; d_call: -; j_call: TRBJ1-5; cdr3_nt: TGCGCCAGCAGCCAAGACGGGGGAACAGGGAGCCAGCCCCAGCATTTT; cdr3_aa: CASSQDGGTGSQPQHF
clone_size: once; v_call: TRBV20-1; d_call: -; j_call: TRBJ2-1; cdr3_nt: TGCAGGTGGATGGGCAATGAGCAGTTCTTC; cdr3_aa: CRWMGNEQFF
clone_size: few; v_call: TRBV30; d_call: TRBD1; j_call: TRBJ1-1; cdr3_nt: TGTGCCTGGGACAGGGGGGGCACTGAAGCTTTCTTT; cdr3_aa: CAWDRGGTEAFF
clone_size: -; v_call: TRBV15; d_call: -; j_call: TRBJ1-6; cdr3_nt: TGTGCCACCAGCGACGGGACCTCCCCGGGTTCACCCCTCCACTTT; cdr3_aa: CATSDGTSPGSPLHF
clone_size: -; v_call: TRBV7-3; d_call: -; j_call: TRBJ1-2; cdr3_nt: TGTGCCAGCAGCCCCGGCGGGCCGTATGGCTACACCTTC; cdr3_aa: CASSPGGPYGYTF
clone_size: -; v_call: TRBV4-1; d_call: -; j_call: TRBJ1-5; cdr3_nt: TGCGCCAGCAGCCTTAATAGCAATCAGCCCCAGCATTTT; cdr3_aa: CASSLNSNQPQHF
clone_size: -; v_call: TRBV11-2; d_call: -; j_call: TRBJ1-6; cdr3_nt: TGTGCCAGCAGCTTAGTGGGAGGGAATTCACCCCTCCACTTT; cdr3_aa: CASSLVGGNSPLHF
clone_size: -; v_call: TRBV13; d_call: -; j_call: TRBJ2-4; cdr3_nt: TGTGCCAGCAGCTTAGCCAAAAACATTCAGTACTTC; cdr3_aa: CASSLAKNIQYF
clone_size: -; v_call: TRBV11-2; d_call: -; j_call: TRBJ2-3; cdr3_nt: TGTGCCAGCAGCCATGGGGGAGTTACGCAGTATTTT; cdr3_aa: CASSHGGVTQYF
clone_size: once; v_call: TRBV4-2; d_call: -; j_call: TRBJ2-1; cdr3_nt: TGTGCCAGCAGCCATGATAGCGCTGCCTACAATGAGCAGTTCTTC; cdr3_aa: CASSHDSAAYNEQFF
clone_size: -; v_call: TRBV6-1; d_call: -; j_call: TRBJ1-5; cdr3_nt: TGTGCCAGCAGACCCAGCAATCAGCCCCAGCATTTT; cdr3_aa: CASRPSNQPQHF
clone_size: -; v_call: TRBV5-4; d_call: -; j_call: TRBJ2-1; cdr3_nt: TGTGCCAGCACCTCGGAAGGGGATGAGCAGTTCTTC; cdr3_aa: CASTSEGDEQFF
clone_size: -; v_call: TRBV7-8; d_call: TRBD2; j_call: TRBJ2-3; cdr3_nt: TGTGCCAGCAGCCACCCCAGGACTAGCGGGTACACAGATACGCAGTATTTT; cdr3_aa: CASSHPRTSGYTDTQYF
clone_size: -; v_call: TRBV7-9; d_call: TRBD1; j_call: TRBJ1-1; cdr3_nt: TGTGCCAGCAGCTGGACAGGGGAGAACACTGAAGCTTTCTTT; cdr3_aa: CASSWTGENTEAFF
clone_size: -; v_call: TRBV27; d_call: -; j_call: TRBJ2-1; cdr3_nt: TGTGCCAGCAGCCCAGAAGCGGACCACTACAATGAGCAGTTCTTC; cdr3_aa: CASSPEADHYNEQFF
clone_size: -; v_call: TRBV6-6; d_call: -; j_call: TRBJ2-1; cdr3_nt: TGTGCCAGCAGTTACGGGGATGAGCAGTTCTTC; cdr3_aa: CASSYGDEQFF
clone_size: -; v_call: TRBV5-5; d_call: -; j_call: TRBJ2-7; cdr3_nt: TGTGCCAGCAGCCCTGAAAGTTTCGACGAGCAGTACTTC; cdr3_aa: CASSPESFDEQYF
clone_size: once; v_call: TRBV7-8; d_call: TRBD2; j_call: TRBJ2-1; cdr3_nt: TGTGCCAGCAGCTTAGGTCCACCGAGCGGGGGACCTTACAATGAGCAGTTCTTC; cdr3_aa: CASSLGPPSGGPYNEQFF
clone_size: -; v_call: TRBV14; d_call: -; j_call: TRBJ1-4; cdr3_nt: TGTGCCAGCAGCCAAGTTACGGGGCCTAATGAAAAACTGTTTTTT; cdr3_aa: CASSQVTGPNEKLFF
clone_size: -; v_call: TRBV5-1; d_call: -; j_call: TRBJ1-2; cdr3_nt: TGCGCCAGCAGCCCAGGCGTGGGAAGTGGCTACACCTTC; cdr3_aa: CASSPGVGSGYTF